This T cell receptor beta chain is from a study of neurological immune-mediated disorders. Study observations and caveats: The greatest degree of TCR clonal expansion was observed in HTLV-1-associated myelopathy, with the lowest in multiple sclerosis, below that of healthy controls. As far as clinical or MRI features were concerned, none was associated with the multiple sclerosis repertoire cluster. CDR3 amino acid sequences of expanded clones were not shared across subjects, a result suggesting private repertoires in all groups.

In germline, CDR1 is SEHNR, CDR2 FQNEAQ (reference sequence). CDR3 length equals 15 residues. Trimming took 6 bases from V and 5 from J; bases not matched to a gene: 6. By 5'RACE with 10-nucleotide random UMIs, the cDNA was made. In TCRdb, the 5' RACE reads were re-called with MiXCR into one record per CDR3 protein. The table lists some 46,000 distinct CDR3 sequences, 4% to 5.5% of them singletons. About this clonotype itself: What it recognizes is unknown.

Input material: PBMCs. This clonotype was obtained from a woman aged 55-69 years with multiple sclerosis. This chain links TRBV7-9 with TRBJ2-2, with 10 bases aligning to TRBD1. The CDR3 is CASSAGTGETGELFF. CDR3 DNA sequence: TGTGCCAGCAGTGCCGGGACAGGGGAGACCGGGGAGCTGTTTTTT.